This record looks at one T cell receptor beta chain sequence and its context. Its antigen is undetermined. Patients with uncontrolled infections, other autoimmune diseases, pregnancy or lactation were excluded. PBMCs stemmed from 10 ml fresh peripheral blood. This specimen belongs to a study of T cells in Graves' hyperthyroidism and ophthalmopathy. Study-wide points: Blood samples included most of the expanded thyroid clonotypes exceeding 0.001.

The CDR3 is 12 amino acids. Germline V lookup: CDR1 DFQATT, CDR2 SNEGSKA (reference sequence). The ends were cut back, 3 bases at V and 6 bases at J, with 11 bases in the middle. Template material for amplifying TCR beta CDR3 regions consisted of RNA transcripts. The HTBI primer set drove a first-round RT-PCR of the TCR CDR3. From the multiplex PCR reads, TCRdb called clonotypes with MiXCR, one entry per CDR3 protein. The sample yields about 410,000 distinct CDR3 sequences, roughly 14% seen once. The receptor comes from a man aged 18 to 35 with Graves' ophthalmopathy. This chain links TRBV20-1 with TRBJ1-1; D gene uncertain. Sequenced input: blood. The CDR3 is CSASLFSPEAFF. CDR3 DNA: TGCAGTGCTAGCCTTTTTAGTCCTGAAGCTTTCTTT.